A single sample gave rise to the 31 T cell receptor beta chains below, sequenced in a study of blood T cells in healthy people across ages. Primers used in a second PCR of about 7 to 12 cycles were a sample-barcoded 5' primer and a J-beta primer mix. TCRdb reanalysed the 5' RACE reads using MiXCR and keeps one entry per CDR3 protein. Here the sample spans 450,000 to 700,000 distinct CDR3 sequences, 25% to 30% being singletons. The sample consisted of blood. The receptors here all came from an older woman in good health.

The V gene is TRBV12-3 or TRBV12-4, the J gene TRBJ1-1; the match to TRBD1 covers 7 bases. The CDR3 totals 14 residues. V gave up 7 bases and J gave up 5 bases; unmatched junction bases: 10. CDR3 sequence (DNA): TGTGCCAGCATCTCCCGGGAGGGGGCAACTGAAGCTTTCTTT. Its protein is CASISREGATEAFF.

CDR3 region: CSASLAAGKPNTEAFF. CDR3 bases: TGCAGTGCTAGTCTCGCAGCAGGGAAGCCCAACACTGAAGCTTTCTTT. The chain recombines TRBV20-1 with TRBJ1-1; D might be TRBD1 (5 bases). Trimming cost V 3 bases and J 2 bases, with 19 bases left between them. Germline CDR1 reads DFQATT; CDR2 reads SNEGSKA (reference sequence). The CDR3 is 16 amino acids.

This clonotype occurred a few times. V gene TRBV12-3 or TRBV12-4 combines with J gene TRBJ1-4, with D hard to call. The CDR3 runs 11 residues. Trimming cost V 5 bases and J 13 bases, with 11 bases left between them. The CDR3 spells CASSQSAVLFF. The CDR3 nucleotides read TGTGCCAGCAGTCAGTCGGCGGTACTGTTTTTT.

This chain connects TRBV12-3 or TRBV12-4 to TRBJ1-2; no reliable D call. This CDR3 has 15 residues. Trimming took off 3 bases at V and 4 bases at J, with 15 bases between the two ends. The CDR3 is CASSFYLQPVYGYTF. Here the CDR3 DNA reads TGTGCCAGCAGTTTCTATTTACAGCCGGTCTATGGCTACACCTTC.

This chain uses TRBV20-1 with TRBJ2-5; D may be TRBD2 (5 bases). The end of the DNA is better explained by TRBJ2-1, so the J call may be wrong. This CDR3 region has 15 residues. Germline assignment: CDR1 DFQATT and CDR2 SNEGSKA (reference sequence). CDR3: CSARGPSGDYNEQFF. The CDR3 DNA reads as TGCAGTGCTCGAGGGCCAAGCGGTGACTACAATGAGCAGTTCTTC.

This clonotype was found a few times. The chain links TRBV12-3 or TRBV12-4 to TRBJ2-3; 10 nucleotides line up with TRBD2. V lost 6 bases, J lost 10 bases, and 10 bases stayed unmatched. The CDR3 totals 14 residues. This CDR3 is CASSTLAGTKAQYF. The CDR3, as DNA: TGTGCCAGCAGCACACTAGCGGGGACGAAGGCGCAGTATTTT.

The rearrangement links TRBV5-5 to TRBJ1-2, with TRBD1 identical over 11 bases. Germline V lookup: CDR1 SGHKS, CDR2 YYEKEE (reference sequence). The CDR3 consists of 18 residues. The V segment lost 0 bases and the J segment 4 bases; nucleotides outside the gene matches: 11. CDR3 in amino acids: CASSLVLTGTGGSYGYTF. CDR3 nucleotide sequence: TGTGCCAGCAGCTTGGTCCTAACGGGGACAGGGGGTAGCTATGGCTACACCTTC.

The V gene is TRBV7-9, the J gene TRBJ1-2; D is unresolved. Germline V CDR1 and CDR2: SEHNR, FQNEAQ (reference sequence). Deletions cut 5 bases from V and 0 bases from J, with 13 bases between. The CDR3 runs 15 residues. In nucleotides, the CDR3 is TGTGCCAGCAGCCCCCAGGCAGTCTCTAACTATGGCTACACCTTC. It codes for CASSPQAVSNYGYTF.

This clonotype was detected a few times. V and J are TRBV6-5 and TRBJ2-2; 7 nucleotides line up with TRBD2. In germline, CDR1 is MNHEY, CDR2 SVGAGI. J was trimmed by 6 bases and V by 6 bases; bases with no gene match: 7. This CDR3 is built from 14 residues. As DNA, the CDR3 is TGTGCCAGCAGCCTCGGACTAGTGGCCGGGGAGCTGTTTTTT. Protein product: CASSLGLVAGELFF.

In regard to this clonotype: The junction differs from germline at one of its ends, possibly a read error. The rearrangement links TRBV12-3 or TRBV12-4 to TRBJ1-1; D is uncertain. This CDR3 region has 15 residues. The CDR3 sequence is CASSPRLTKGTEASF. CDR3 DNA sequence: TGTGCCAGCAGTCCCCGACTAACCAAGGGTACTGAAGCTTCCTTT.

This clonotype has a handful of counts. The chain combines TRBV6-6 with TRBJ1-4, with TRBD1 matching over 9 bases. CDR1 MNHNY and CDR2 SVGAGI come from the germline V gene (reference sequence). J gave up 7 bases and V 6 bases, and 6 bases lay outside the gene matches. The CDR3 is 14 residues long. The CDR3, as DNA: TGTGCCAGCAGCCGACAGGGGGGGAGTGAAAAACTGTTTTTT. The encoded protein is CASSRQGGSEKLFF.

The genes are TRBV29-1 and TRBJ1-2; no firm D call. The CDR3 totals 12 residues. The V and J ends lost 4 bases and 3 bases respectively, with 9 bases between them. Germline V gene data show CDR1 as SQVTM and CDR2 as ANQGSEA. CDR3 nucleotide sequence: TGCAGCGTTGCCGGCCCCTACTATGGCTACACCTTC. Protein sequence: CSVAGPYYGYTF. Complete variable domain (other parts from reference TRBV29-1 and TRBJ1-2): SAVISQKPSRDICQRGTSLTIQCQVDSQVTMMFWYRQQPGQSLTLIATANQGSEATYESGFVIDKFPISRPNLTFSTLTVSNMSPEDSSIYLCSVAGPYYGYTFGSGTRLTVV.

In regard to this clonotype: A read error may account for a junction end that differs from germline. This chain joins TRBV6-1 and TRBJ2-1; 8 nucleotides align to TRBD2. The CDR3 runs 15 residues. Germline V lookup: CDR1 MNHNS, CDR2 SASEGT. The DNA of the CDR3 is TGTGCCAGCAGATCCGGGACTAGGTTATATGATGAGCAGATCTTC. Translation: CASRSGTRLYDEQIF.

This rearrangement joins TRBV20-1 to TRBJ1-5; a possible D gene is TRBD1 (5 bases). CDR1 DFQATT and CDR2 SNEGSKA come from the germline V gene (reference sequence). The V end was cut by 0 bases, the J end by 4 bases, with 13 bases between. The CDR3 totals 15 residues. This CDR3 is CSARDHAGRNQPQHF. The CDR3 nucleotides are TGCAGTGCTAGAGATCATGCAGGGAGGAATCAGCCCCAGCATTTT.

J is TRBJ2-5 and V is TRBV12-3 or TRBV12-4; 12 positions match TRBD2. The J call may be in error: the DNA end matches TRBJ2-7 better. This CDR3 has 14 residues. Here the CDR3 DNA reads TGTGCCAGCACTAGCGGGGGGGCAGTATACGAGCAGTACTTC. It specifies CASTSGGAVYEQYF.

CDR3 loop: CASRGAEEKLFF. Written as DNA, the CDR3 is TGTGCCAGCAGGGGGGCGGAGGAAAAACTGTTTTTT. The rearrangement uses TRBV7-2 and TRBJ1-4; maybe TRBD1 (6 bases). Germline V gives CDR1 SGHTA, CDR2 FQGNSA. V gave up 6 bases and J gave up 8 bases, with 10 bases separating them. CDR3 length equals 12 residues.

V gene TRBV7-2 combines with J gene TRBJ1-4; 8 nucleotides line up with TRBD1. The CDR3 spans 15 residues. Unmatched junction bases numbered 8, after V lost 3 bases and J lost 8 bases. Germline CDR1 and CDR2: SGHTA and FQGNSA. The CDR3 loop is CASSFDRGGGEKLFF. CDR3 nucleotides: TGTGCCAGCAGCTTCGACAGGGGCGGAGGGGAAAAACTGTTTTTT.

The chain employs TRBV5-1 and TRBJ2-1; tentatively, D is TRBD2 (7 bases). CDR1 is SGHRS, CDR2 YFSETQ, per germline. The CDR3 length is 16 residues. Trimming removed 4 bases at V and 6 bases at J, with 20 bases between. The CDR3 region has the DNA TGCGCCAGCAGCCGACATCAGGGGAGGGTAAGCAATGAGCAGTTCTTC. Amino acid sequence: CASSRHQGRVSNEQFF.

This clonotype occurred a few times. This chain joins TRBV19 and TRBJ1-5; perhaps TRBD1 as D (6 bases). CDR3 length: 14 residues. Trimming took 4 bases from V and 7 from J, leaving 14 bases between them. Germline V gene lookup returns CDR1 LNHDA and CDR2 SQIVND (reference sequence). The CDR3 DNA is TGTGCCAGTAGTAACCTTCAGGGGAGACAGCCCCAGCATTTT. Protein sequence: CASSNLQGRQPQHF.

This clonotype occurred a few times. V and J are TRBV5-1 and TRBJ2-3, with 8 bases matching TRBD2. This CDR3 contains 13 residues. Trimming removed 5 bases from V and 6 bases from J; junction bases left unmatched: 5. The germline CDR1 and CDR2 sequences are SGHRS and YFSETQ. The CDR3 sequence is CASRFSGADTQYF. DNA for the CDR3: TGCGCCAGCAGGTTTAGCGGGGCGGATACGCAGTATTTT.

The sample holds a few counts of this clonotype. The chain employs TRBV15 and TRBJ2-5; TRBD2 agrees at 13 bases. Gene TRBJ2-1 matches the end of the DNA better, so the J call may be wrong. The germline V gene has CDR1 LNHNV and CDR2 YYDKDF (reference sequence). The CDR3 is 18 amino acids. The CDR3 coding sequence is TGTGCCACCAGCAGGGATAATCCACTAGCGGGGGGGCTCAATGAGCAGTTCTTC. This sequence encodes CATSRDNPLAGGLNEQFF.

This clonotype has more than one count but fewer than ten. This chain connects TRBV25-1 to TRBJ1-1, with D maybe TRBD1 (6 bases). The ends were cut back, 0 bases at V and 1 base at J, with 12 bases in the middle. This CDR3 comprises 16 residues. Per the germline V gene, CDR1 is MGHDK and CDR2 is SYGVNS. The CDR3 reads CASSEYSRDTNTEAFF. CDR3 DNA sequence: TGTGCCAGCAGTGAATATAGTCGGGACACGAACACTGAAGCTTTCTTT.

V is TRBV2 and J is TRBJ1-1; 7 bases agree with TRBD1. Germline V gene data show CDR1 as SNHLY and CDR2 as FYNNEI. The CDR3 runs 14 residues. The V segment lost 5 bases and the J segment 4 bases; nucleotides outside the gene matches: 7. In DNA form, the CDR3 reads TGTGCCAGCAGTCTGGACAGGATCGGCACTGAAGCTTTCTTT. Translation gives CASSLDRIGTEAFF.

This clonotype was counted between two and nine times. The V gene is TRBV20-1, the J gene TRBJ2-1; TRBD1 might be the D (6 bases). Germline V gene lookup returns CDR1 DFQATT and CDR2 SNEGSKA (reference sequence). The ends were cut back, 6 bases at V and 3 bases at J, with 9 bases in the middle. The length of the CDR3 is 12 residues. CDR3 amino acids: CSARQVYNEQFF. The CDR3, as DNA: TGCAGTGCAAGACAGGTCTACAATGAGCAGTTCTTC.

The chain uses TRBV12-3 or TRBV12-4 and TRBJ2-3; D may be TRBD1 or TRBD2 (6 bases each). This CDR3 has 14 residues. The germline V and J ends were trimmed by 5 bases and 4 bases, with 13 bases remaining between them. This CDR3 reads CASSPVGGADTQYF. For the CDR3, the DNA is TGTGCCAGCAGTCCAGTCGGGGGCGCAGATACGCAGTATTTT.

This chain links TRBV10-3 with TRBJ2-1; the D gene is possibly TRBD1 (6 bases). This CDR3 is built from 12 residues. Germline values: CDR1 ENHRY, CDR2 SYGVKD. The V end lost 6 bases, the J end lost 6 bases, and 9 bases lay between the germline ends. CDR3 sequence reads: CAISDRPNEQFF. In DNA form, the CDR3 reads TGTGCCATCAGCGACAGGCCCAATGAGCAGTTCTTC.

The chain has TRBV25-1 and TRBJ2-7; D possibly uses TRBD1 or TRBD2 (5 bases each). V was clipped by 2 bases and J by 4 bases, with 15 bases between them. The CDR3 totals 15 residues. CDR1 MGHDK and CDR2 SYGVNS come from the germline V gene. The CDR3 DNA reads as TGTGCCAGCAGTGAAGCGGGTACCGGGGCGTACGAGCAGTACTTC. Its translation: CASSEAGTGAYEQYF.

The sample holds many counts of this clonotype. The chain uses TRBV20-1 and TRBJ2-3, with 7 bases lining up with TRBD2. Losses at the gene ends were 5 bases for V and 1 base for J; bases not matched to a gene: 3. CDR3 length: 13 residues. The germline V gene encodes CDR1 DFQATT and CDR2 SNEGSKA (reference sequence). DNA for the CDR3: TGCAGTGCTCCTAGCGGCGGCACAGATACGCAGTATTTT. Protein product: CSAPSGGTDTQYF.

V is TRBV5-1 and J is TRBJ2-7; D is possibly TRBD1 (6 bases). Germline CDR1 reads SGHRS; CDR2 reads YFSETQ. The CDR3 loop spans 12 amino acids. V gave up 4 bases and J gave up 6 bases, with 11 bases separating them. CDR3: CASSVDRFEQYF. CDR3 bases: TGCGCCAGCAGCGTCGACAGGTTCGAGCAGTACTTC. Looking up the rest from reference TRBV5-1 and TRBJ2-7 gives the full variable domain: KAGVTQTPRYLIKTRGQQVTLSCSPISGHRSVSWYQQTPGQGLQFLFEYFSETQRNKGNFPGRFSGRQFSNSRSEMNVSTLELGDSALYLCASSVDRFEQYFGPGTRLTVT.

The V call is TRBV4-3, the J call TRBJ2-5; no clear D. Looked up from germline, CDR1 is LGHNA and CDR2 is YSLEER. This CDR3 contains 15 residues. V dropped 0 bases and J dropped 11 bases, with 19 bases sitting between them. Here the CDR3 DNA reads TGCGCCAGCAGCCAAGACTCTTCAGGTTTGACGGAGCAGTACTTC. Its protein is CASSQDSSGLTEQYF.

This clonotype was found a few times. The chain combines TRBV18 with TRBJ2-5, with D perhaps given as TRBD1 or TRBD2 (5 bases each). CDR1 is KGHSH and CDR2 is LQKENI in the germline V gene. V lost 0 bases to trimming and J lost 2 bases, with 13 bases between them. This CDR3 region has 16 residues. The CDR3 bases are TGTGCCAGCTCACCACCCGGGGCAGGGAGACAAGAGACCCAGTACTTC. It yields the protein CASSPPGAGRQETQYF.